Sequencing of this T cell receptor beta chain was carried out in a study of response to subunit inactivated influenza vaccine. Study-level results: Authors suggested each seasonal flu vaccination may recruit only limited numbers of new T cells.

This clonotype was recorded a few times. Its antigen is undetermined. A single record per CDR3 protein comes from TCRdb applying MiXCR to the RT-PCR reads. This table has about 520,000 distinct CDR3 sequences, roughly 25% appearing once. V was clipped by 5 bases and J by 0 bases, with 13 bases between them. Per the germline V gene, CDR1 is SGHAT and CDR2 is FQNNGV. This CDR3 contains 15 residues. The rearrangement links TRBV11-2 to TRBJ1-1; unclear D gene. The input for sequencing was CD4+ T cells sorted from PBMCs, taken less than 6 days after vaccination. The origin of this receptor is a man aged 50 to 60 who received an inactivated influenza vaccine. CDR3: CASSIHRAVNTEAFF. DNA for the CDR3: TGTGCCAGCAGCATACACCGGGCCGTGAACACTGAAGCTTTCTTT.